Listed here are 7 T cell receptor beta chains from one sample, sequenced in a study of graft-versus-host responses after intestinal transplantation. Generated by immunoSEQ multiplex PCR, the TCRdb table keeps only in-frame clones and is missing some. The sample contains more than 95,000 clones, 80% to 95% of which appear only once. For these TCRs, the target antigens are not known. Source: unstimulated CD8+ T cells sorted from spleen or lymph node cells, taken before intestinal transplant. These receptors were taken from a human donor who received an intestinal transplant.

This clone has a handful of counts. This chain joins TRBV6-5 and TRBJ1-2; D may be TRBD1 (6 bases). Per the germline V gene, CDR1 is MNHEY and CDR2 is SVGAGI. Trimming removed 6 bases at V and 13 bases at J, with 21 bases between. This CDR3 contains 13 residues. Here the CDR3 reads CASSAQGSGAGTF. The CDR3 nucleotides read TGTGCCAGCAGCGCACAGGGTAGCGGAGCGGGCACCTTC.

The CDR3 is CASSLKSSVGGGRHGYTF. In DNA, the CDR3 is TGTGCCAGCAGCTTAAAAAGTTCCGTGGGGGGCGGAAGACATGGCTACACCTTC. This rearrangement joins TRBV7-3 to TRBJ1-2; D may be TRBD1 (6 bases). The CDR3 runs to 18 residues. Germline values: CDR1 SGHTA, CDR2 FQGTGA. Trimming stripped 1 base from V and 6 bases from J, with 24 bases between. Full variable domain (outside the CDR3, taken from reference TRBV7-3 and TRBJ1-2): GAGVSQTPSNKVTEKGKYVELRCDPISGHTALYWYRQSLGQGPEFLIYFQGTGAADDSGLPNDRFFAVRPEGSVSTLKIQRTERGDSAVYLCASSLKSSVGGGRHGYTFGSGTRLTVV.

The CDR3 DNA reads as TGCGCCAGCAGCCAAGGACCTAATAATTCACCCCTCCACTTT. Protein product: CASSQGPNNSPLHF. The chain has TRBV4-1 and TRBJ1-6; D call uncertain. Trimming removed 1 base at V and 5 bases at J, with 6 bases between. CDR3 length: 14 amino acids. Germline V gene lookup returns CDR1 MGHRA and CDR2 YSYEKL.

This clone is a singleton in its sample. The V gene is TRBV4-1, the J gene TRBJ1-2; 8 nucleotides line up with TRBD1. V dropped 2 bases and J dropped 0; count of bases not matched to a gene: 5. In germline, CDR1 is MGHRA, CDR2 YSYEKL. CDR3 length equals 16 residues. The CDR3 loop is CASSQPSTGANYGYTF. For the CDR3, the DNA is TGCGCCAGCAGCCAACCTTCGACAGGGGCTAACTATGGCTACACCTTC.

In nucleotides, the CDR3 is TGTGCCAGCAGCCCACCCAGGGGACGAGGGGATACGCAGTATTTT. This encodes CASSPPRGRGDTQYF. V is TRBV6-1 and J is TRBJ2-3, with a possible D match to TRBD1 (6 bases). The germline V gene encodes CDR1 MNHNS and CDR2 SASEGT. V lost 6 bases to trimming and J lost 6 bases, with 19 bases between them. The CDR3 length is 15 residues.

About this clone itself: An end of the junction differs from the germline gene, which may be a read error. The V and J genes are TRBV13 and TRBJ1-4, with 7 bases lining up with TRBD1. This CDR3 is built from 15 residues. Germline V CDR1 and CDR2: PRHDT, FYEKMQ (reference sequence). CDR3 loop: CASSLGTATNEKLFF. As DNA, the CDR3 is TGTGCCAGCAGCCTAGGGACAGCAACTAATGAAAAACTGTTTTTT.

The V gene is TRBV9, the J gene TRBJ1-2; 7 positions agree with TRBD1. The J segment lost 3 bases and the V segment lost 4 bases, leaving 9 bases of the junction unmatched. Looked up from germline, CDR1 is SGDLS and CDR2 is YYNGEE. The CDR3 contains 15 residues. The CDR3 DNA reads TGTGCCAGCAGCAAAATACAGGGGTTCGACTATGGCTACACCTTC. Amino acid sequence: CASSKIQGFDYGYTF.